Shown below are 18 T cell receptor beta chains from a single sample sequenced in a study of T cells in Graves' hyperthyroidism and ophthalmopathy. Researchers took RNA transcripts and amplified the TCR beta CDR3 regions from them. The primer set for the first-round RT-PCR of the TCR CDR3 was HTBI. MiXCR, run by TCRdb on the multiplex PCR reads, gives a single entry per CDR3 protein. This table has 600,000 to 800,000 distinct CDR3 sequences, around a third appearing once. Sequencing was performed on blood. The receptors come from a woman between 40 and 55 years old with Graves' hyperthyroidism.

CDR3 in amino acids: CASSPDVSAFF. CDR3 nucleotides: TGTGCCAGCAGTCCCGATGTGTCGGCTTTCTTT. The chain combines TRBV2 with TRBJ1-1; no clear D. V lost 5 bases to trimming and J lost 11 bases, with 12 bases between them. Looked up from germline, CDR1 is SNHLY and CDR2 is FYNNEI. CDR3 length: 11 amino acids.

This clonotype was recorded a few times. This chain uses TRBV9 with TRBJ2-7; TRBD2 agrees at 7 bases. This CDR3 is built from 14 residues. Looked up from germline, CDR1 is SGDLS and CDR2 is YYNGEE. Losses at the gene ends were 4 bases for V and 7 bases for J; bases not matched to a gene: 11. CDR3 protein: CASSPRAGEGEQYF. DNA of the CDR3: TGTGCCAGCAGCCCCCGGGCGGGAGAGGGGGAGCAGTACTTC.

This chain connects TRBV19 to TRBJ2-5; 7 bases map to TRBD1. The CDR3 totals 14 residues. Germline CDR1 is LNHDA and CDR2 is SQIVND (reference sequence). Germline trimming cut 4 bases from V and 1 base from J; bases unmatched to any gene: 3. The CDR3 sequence is CASSTTGIQETQYF. Written as DNA, the CDR3 is TGTGCCAGTAGTACGACAGGGATCCAAGAGACCCAGTACTTC.

This chain's CDR3 is CASSLGGGSSGSSYEQYF. The DNA for the CDR3 is TGCGCCAGCAGCTTGGGTGGGGGTAGTAGCGGGAGCTCCTACGAGCAGTACTTC. The chain combines TRBV5-1 with TRBJ2-7; 9 bases line up with TRBD2. V trimming: 0 bases; J trimming: 0 bases; junction bases outside the gene matches: 10. The CDR3 is 18 residues long. Germline V gives CDR1 SGHRS, CDR2 YFSETQ.

Many counts were recorded for this clonotype. The genes are TRBV9 and TRBJ1-1; no clear D gene. Germline CDR1 and CDR2: SGDLS and YYNGEE. This CDR3 has 14 amino acids. V was shortened by 2 bases and J by 0 bases, with 8 bases between the two germline ends. The CDR3 spells CASSVETLNTEAFF. In DNA, the CDR3 is TGTGCCAGCAGCGTTGAGACATTGAACACTGAAGCTTTCTTT.

The sample holds a few counts of this clonotype. The chain couples TRBV6-5 to TRBJ1-1; the D is unclear. The germline V and J ends were trimmed by 11 bases and 0 bases, with 13 bases remaining between them. This CDR3 is 13 amino acids long. The germline CDR1 and CDR2 sequences are MNHEY and SVGAGI. The CDR3 is CAGTQSMNTEAFF. CDR3 bases: TGTGCCGGAACACAGTCCATGAACACTGAAGCTTTCTTT.

This clonotype was seen more than once but under ten times. The CDR3 bases are TGTGCCAGCAGCCAAGAAGGTCGGGGGAGCTCCTACGAGCAGTACTTC. Translation: CASSQEGRGSSYEQYF. The V call is TRBV7-2, the J call TRBJ2-7; D possibly corresponds to TRBD2 (6 bases). Germline CDR1 and CDR2: SGHTA and FQGNSA. The CDR3 consists of 16 residues. V was shortened by 5 bases and J by 0 bases, with 17 bases between the two germline ends.

The sample holds many counts of this clonotype. This chain connects TRBV10-3 to TRBJ1-2; D is ambiguous. The CDR3 is 12 residues long. CDR1 and CDR2 (germline): ENHRY, SYGVKD. The V end was cut by 2 bases, the J end by 3 bases, with 4 bases between. This CDR3 is CAISELDYGYTF. The DNA for the CDR3 is TGTGCCATCAGTGAGCTGGACTATGGCTACACCTTC.

This chain connects TRBV29-1 to TRBJ1-5; D uncertain. The germline V gene encodes CDR1 SQVTM and CDR2 ANQGSEA. The CDR3 length is 13 residues. With 4 bases removed from V and 4 bases from J, the gap between germline ends came to 11 bases. Here the CDR3 DNA reads TGCAGCGTTGTGATGGGGTGGAATCAGCCCCAGCATTTT. Translation gives CSVVMGWNQPQHF.

This clonotype has at least ten counts. The V call is TRBV25-1, the J call TRBJ2-2; D not certain. Between the trimmed V and J ends, which lost 8 bases and 3 bases, there was a span of 16 bases. This CDR3 contains 15 residues. The germline gives CDR1 MGHDK, CDR2 SYGVNS. The CDR3 DNA reads TGTGCCAGCTCCGGCCGTAGGCCCTACACCGGGGAGCTGTTTTTT. This sequence encodes CASSGRRPYTGELFF. The full variable domain, its missing parts supplied by reference TRBV25-1 and TRBJ2-2, is EADIYQTPRYLVIGTGKKITLECSQTMGHDKMYWYQQDPGMELHLIHYSYGVNSTEKGDLSSESTVSRIRTEHFPLTLESARPSHTSQYLCASSGRRPYTGELFFGEGSRLTVL.

This clonotype was seen more than once but under ten times. The J gene is TRBJ1-6, the V gene TRBV3-1; TRBD1 might be the D (6 bases). CDR1 LGHDT and CDR2 YNNKEL come from the germline V gene (reference sequence). Trimming pared 6 bases from V and 7 bases from J, leaving 13 bases between. The CDR3 is 14 residues long. The CDR3: CASRYRVSNSPLHF. CDR3 sequence (DNA): TGTGCCAGCAGGTACAGGGTATCGAATTCACCCCTCCACTTT. Based on the CDR3 plus reference TRBV3-1 and TRBJ1-6, the full variable domain is DTAVSQTPKYLVTQMGNDKSIKCEQNLGHDTMYWYKQDSKKFLKIMFSYNNKELIINETVPNRFSPKSPDKAHLNLHINSLELGDSAVYFCASRYRVSNSPLHFGNGTRLTVT.

V is TRBV20-1 and J is TRBJ2-5; D gene uncertain. V dropped 0 bases and J dropped 5 bases, with 10 bases sitting between them. Per germline, CDR1 DFQATT and CDR2 SNEGSKA (reference sequence). The CDR3 has 13 residues. Here the CDR3 DNA reads TGCAGTGCTAGAGATATTAAGGCGGAGACCCAGTACTTC. The encoded protein is CSARDIKAETQYF.

Points on this clonotype: The junction does not match germline at one end; this may be a read error. V and J are TRBV4-1 and TRBJ1-1; D ambiguous. Germline V gene lookup returns CDR1 MGHRA and CDR2 YSYEKL. The CDR3 contains 15 residues. CDR3 sequence reads: CASSQDITAYTEASF. The CDR3 nucleotides are TGCGCCAGCAGCCAAGATATAACAGCTTACACTGAAGCTTCCTTT.

Note on this clonotype: Given the absence of the conserved phenylalanine or tryptophan at the CDR3 end, a read error is likely. The chain employs TRBV5-1 and TRBJ1-2; D ambiguous. The V gene's germline CDR1 is SGHRS and CDR2 YFSETQ. The CDR3 loop spans 13 amino acids. Trimming left V 2 bases short and J 4 bases short, with 9 bases between. The CDR3 is CASSLEQIYGYTS. Written as DNA, the CDR3 is TGCGCCAGCAGCTTAGAGCAGATCTATGGCTACACCTCC.

This clonotype was detected many times. The chain employs TRBV5-8 and TRBJ2-5; D is ambiguous. The CDR3 runs to 15 residues. The ends were cut back, 0 bases at V and 5 bases at J, with 14 bases in the middle. Germline V CDR1 and CDR2: SGHTS, YDEGEE. CDR3 in DNA: TGTGCCAGCAGCTTGGTAGTGGAAACGGCGGAGACCCAGTACTTC. Residues: CASSLVVETAETQYF.

The V call is TRBV11-2, the J call TRBJ1-3; D may be TRBD1 (5 bases). The V end lost 5 bases, the J end lost 7 bases, and 18 bases lay between the germline ends. This CDR3 comprises 15 residues. From germline, CDR1 is SGHAT and CDR2 FQNNGV. The CDR3 sequence is CASSPYDSSGNTIYF. The CDR3 nucleotides read TGTGCCAGCAGCCCATACGACAGCTCCGGGAACACCATATATTTT.

The V gene is TRBV7-9, the J gene TRBJ2-7, with TRBD1 as a possible D gene (5 bases). V was trimmed by 1 base and J by 7 bases, leaving 14 bases between them. Per the germline V gene, CDR1 is SEHNR and CDR2 is FQNEAQ (reference sequence). The CDR3 is 14 amino acids. The CDR3 is CASSLVQGAEEQYF. The DNA of the CDR3 is TGTGCCAGCAGCTTAGTGCAAGGGGCAGAAGAGCAGTACTTC.

Remarks on this clonotype: The junction differs from germline at one of its ends, possibly a read error. The V and J genes are TRBV7-2 and TRBJ1-4; the D gene is possibly TRBD1 (6 bases). Germline CDR1 and CDR2: SGHTA and FQGNSA. This CDR3 has 18 residues. The CDR3 DNA reads as TGTGCCAGCAGAGACGGGGTGGGGGCTAGCGGCACTAATGAAAAACTGTCTTTT. It codes for CASRDGVGASGTNEKLSF.